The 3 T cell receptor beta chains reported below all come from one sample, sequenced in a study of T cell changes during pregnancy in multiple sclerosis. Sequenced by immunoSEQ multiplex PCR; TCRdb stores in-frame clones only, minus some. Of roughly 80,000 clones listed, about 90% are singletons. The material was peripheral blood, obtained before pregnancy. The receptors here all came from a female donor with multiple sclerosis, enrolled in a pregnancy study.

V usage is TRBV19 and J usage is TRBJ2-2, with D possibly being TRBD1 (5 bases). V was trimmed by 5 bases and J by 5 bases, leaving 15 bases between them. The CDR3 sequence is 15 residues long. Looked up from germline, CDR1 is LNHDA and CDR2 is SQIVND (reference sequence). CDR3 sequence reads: CASSPRDSRTGELFF. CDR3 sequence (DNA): TGTGCCAGTAGTCCAAGAGACAGTCGGACCGGGGAGCTGTTTTTT.

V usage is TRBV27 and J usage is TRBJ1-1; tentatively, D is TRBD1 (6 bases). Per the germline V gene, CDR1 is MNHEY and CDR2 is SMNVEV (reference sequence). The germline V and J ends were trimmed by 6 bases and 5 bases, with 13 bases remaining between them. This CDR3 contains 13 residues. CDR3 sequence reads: CASRLDSVTEAFF. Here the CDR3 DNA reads TGTGCCAGCAGGCTGGACAGTGTGACTGAAGCTTTCTTT.

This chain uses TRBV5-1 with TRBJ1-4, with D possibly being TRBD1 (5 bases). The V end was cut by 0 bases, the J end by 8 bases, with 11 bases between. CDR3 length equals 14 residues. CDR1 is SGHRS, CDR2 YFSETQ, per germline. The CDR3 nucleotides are TGCGCCAGCAGCTTGGAGGGGCGACGGGAAAAACTGTTTTTT. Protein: CASSLEGRREKLFF.